This T cell receptor beta chain was found in a study of blood T cell repertoires in COVID-19. The CDR3 contains 16 residues. Trimming cost V 1 base and J 6 bases; bases outside gene matches: 10. In germline, CDR1 is SGHVS, CDR2 FNYEAQ. Sequenced by immunoSEQ multiplex PCR; TCRdb stores in-frame clones only, minus some. The table records roughly 200,000 clones, roughly four fifths of them present only once. The receptor was derived from a middle-aged man who had recovered from COVID-19. The chain uses TRBV7-6 and TRBJ2-3; 7 bases align to TRBD2. Material: PBMCs or T cells enriched from blood (not recorded which). CDR3 protein: CASSLVGGGSHDTQYF. In DNA form, the CDR3 reads TGTGCCAGCAGCTTAGTGGGGGGGGGAAGTCATGATACGCAGTATTTT.